This TCR beta chain emerged from a study of cytomegalovirus exposure and HLA in healthy donors. Across the whole study: The study's early data release held tens of millions of unique TCRs from HLA-typed donors. The study, taken as a whole, reports: An apparent linkage of common viral pathogens to several of the most significant clusters emerged in a later analysis.

Turning to this clone: Its antigen is not known.

PCR was performed using 60 Vbeta and 13 Jbeta primers. Using immunoSEQ multiplex PCR, the repertoire was profiled, and TCRdb retains in-frame clones only, with some absent. Recorded here are tens of thousands of clones; the top ten clones represent around a sixth. Sequenced input: PBMCs. This clonotype originated in a male donor in good health and CMV-seronegative.

The CDR3 DNA follows: TGCGCCAGCAGCCAAGTGGTAGCTCAGCGGGACTATGGCTACACCTTC. Protein sequence: CASSQVVAQRDYGYTF. The chain joins TRBV4-1 to TRBJ1-2; no firm D call. Germline-derived CDR1 and CDR2 are MGHRA and YSYEKL. The CDR3 has 16 amino acids. V was trimmed by 1 base and J by 3 bases, leaving 15 bases between them.